Below are 12 T cell receptor beta chains sequenced from a single sample in a study of cytotoxic CD8 clonotypes in ibrutinib-treated CLL. Method: immunoSEQ multiplex PCR; TCRdb's copy keeps in-frame clones and lacks some. The table has about 68,000 clones, 90% seen once. Sample: PBMCs, taken after 12 months of ibrutinib treatment. These receptors all come from a human donor with chronic lymphocytic leukemia.

The chain joins TRBV7-2 to TRBJ2-7; 12 bases agree with TRBD2. Germline V lookup: CDR1 SGHTA, CDR2 FQGNSA. V dropped 1 base and J dropped 5; count of bases not matched to a gene: 3. This CDR3 has 15 amino acids. Written as DNA, the CDR3 is TGTGCCAGCAGCTTAGGACTAGCGGGAGACAACGAGCAGTACTTC. As protein: CASSLGLAGDNEQYF.

This chain links TRBV6-6 with TRBJ2-1; 7 bases agree with TRBD1. The V gene end was trimmed by 6 bases and the J gene end by 10 bases; junction bases not matched to a gene: 3. The germline V gene encodes CDR1 MNHNY and CDR2 SVGAGI (reference sequence). This CDR3 is 11 amino acids long. The CDR3 DNA follows: TGTGCCAGCAGCTGGGACAGCGAGCAGTTCTTC. It translates to CASSWDSEQFF.

CDR3 loop: CASRRKTSPTYEQYF. The CDR3 bases are TGTGCCAGCAGGAGAAAGACATCCCCAACCTACGAGCAGTACTTC. This sequence joins TRBV28 and TRBJ2-7; D remains ambiguous. The germline CDR1 and CDR2 sequences are MDHEN and SYDVKM. The germline V and J ends were trimmed by 6 bases and 2 bases, with 17 bases remaining between them. The CDR3 runs 15 residues.

The chain has TRBV6-1 and TRBJ2-3, with D unresolved. Germline V gene lookup returns CDR1 MNHNS and CDR2 SASEGT. The V end was cut by 1 base, the J end by 5 bases, with 4 bases between. The CDR3 is 12 amino acids. The CDR3 DNA reads as TGTGCCAGCAGTGAAGGGGGAGATACGCAGTATTTT. Translated, it gives CASSEGGDTQYF.

The V and J genes are TRBV18 and TRBJ2-3; 11 bases are a match to TRBD2. The CDR3 runs to 15 residues. The junction had 4 bases not matched to a gene; V was cut back by 6 bases and J by 2 bases. CDR1 KGHSH and CDR2 LQKENI come from the germline V gene. The CDR3 here is CASSPSGRNTDTQYF. For the CDR3, the DNA is TGTGCCAGCTCCCCTAGCGGGAGGAACACAGATACGCAGTATTTT. Looking up the rest from reference TRBV18 and TRBJ2-3 gives the full variable domain: NAGVMQNPRHLVRRRGQEARLRCSPMKGHSHVYWYRQLPEEGLKFMVYLQKENIIDESGMPKERFSAEFPKEGPSILRIQQVVRGDSAAYFCASSPSGRNTDTQYFGPGTRLTVL.

The sample holds one count of this clone. The chain employs TRBV7-8 and TRBJ2-3; D gene unclear. CDR3 size: 12 residues. Germline V gene sequence: CDR1 SGHVS, CDR2 FQNEAQ. V lost 3 bases to trimming and J lost 9 bases, with 10 bases between them. In DNA form, the CDR3 reads TGTGCCAGCAGCTTTAATAGGGAAACGCAGTATTTT. Translated, it gives CASSFNRETQYF.

The chain joins TRBV28 to TRBJ2-7; TRBD2 agrees at 11 bases. This CDR3 has 17 amino acids. Germline V CDR1 and CDR2: MDHEN, SYDVKM. J was trimmed by 0 bases and V by 8 bases; bases with no gene match: 12. In DNA form, the CDR3 reads TGTGCCAGCGAAAGGCTAGCGGGAGGCAGTCTCTCCTACGAGCAGTACTTC. Protein: CASERLAGGSLSYEQYF.

The V and J genes are TRBV4-1 and TRBJ2-1; 12 positions agree with TRBD2. Germline V gene sequence: CDR1 MGHRA, CDR2 YSYEKL. This CDR3 has 18 amino acids. Trimming removed 2 bases from V and 8 bases from J; junction bases left unmatched: 13. This CDR3 reads CASSQSVLASGRVDEQFF. CDR3 nucleotide sequence: TGCGCCAGCAGCCAATCGGTATTGGCTAGCGGGAGGGTCGATGAGCAGTTCTTC.

The chain carries TRBV27 and TRBJ1-2; 7 bases agree with TRBD1. J lost 4 bases, V lost 5 bases, and 7 bases had no gene match. The CDR3 covers 14 residues. The germline V gene encodes CDR1 MNHEY and CDR2 SMNVEV (reference sequence). The CDR3 region has the DNA TGTGCCAGCAGTACCGACAGGGTTGGCTATGGCTACACCTTC. Protein: CASSTDRVGYGYTF.

The J gene is TRBJ2-4, the V gene TRBV5-1; D is uncertain. The CDR3 has 13 residues. The V end was cut by 3 bases, the J end by 8 bases, with 12 bases between. CDR1 is SGHRS, CDR2 YFSETQ, per germline. CDR3 residues: CASSYGLPDIQYF. The CDR3 region has the DNA TGCGCCAGCAGCTATGGTTTGCCGGACATTCAGTACTTC.

This clone was detected a few times. This sequence joins TRBV6-4 and TRBJ2-3, with TRBD2 matching 8 bases. With 0 bases clipped from V and 2 bases from J, the junction kept 1 base outside the gene matches. The CDR3 has 15 amino acids. Germline V gene sequence: CDR1 MRHNA, CDR2 SNTAGT. This CDR3 reads CASSDSSGDTDTQYF. In DNA, the CDR3 is TGTGCCAGCAGTGACTCTAGCGGGGACACAGATACGCAGTATTTT.

This clone occurred once. V is TRBV27 and J is TRBJ1-5; 8 bases are shared with TRBD1. The CDR3 runs to 14 residues. V shed 5 bases and J 3 bases; nucleotides not matched to a gene: 3. From germline, CDR1 is MNHEY and CDR2 SMNVEV (reference sequence). CDR3 DNA: TGTGCCAGCAGTCCCCAGGGGGCCAATCAGCCCCAGCATTTT. The encoded protein is CASSPQGANQPQHF.